The 17 T cell receptor beta chains in this list originate from one sample, sequenced in a study of T cell responses to AZD1222 COVID-19 vaccine. The table came from immunoSEQ multiplex PCR; TCRdb's copy has only in-frame clones and leaves some out. Of tens of thousands of clones listed, around 90% are singletons. The input for sequencing was peripheral blood, taken on day 0 of AZD1222 vaccination. Every receptor here comes from an adult in good health.

V and J are TRBV7-9 and TRBJ2-1; 9 positions match TRBD1. CDR1 and CDR2 from the germline V gene are SEHNR and FQNEAQ (reference sequence). The V and J ends lost 4 bases and 5 bases, in that order; junction bases with no gene match: 6. CDR3 length: 15 amino acids. CDR3 in amino acids: CASSSAGTGHNEQFF. The CDR3 nucleotides read TGTGCCAGCAGCTCAGCCGGGACAGGGCACAATGAGCAGTTCTTC.

The V and J genes are TRBV6-5 and TRBJ1-1, with no clear D. V was trimmed by 6 bases and J by 0 bases, leaving 11 bases between them. The length of the CDR3 is 14 residues. In germline, CDR1 is MNHEY, CDR2 SVGAGI. CDR3 in amino acids: CASSRTFMNTEAFF. As DNA, the CDR3 is TGTGCCAGCAGCCGGACCTTCATGAACACTGAAGCTTTCTTT.

This clone occurred once. The J gene is TRBJ1-1, the V gene TRBV9, with unresolved D. The germline CDR1 and CDR2 sequences are SGDLS and YYNGEE. The CDR3 length is 13 residues. V lost 0 bases to trimming and J lost 0 bases, with 3 bases between them. This CDR3 reads CASSVAVNTEAFF. The CDR3 coding sequence is TGTGCCAGCAGCGTAGCGGTGAACACTGAAGCTTTCTTT.

The V call is TRBV4-2, the J call TRBJ2-3; 10 positions match TRBD2. The V gene end was trimmed by 0 bases and the J gene end by 5 bases; junction bases not matched to a gene: 8. Germline lookup yields CDR1 LGHNA and CDR2 YNFKEQ. CDR3 size: 17 residues. The CDR3 DNA is TGTGCCAGCAGCCAAGACCTAGCGGGAGTACTAGGAGATACGCAGTATTTT. Protein: CASSQDLAGVLGDTQYF.

The chain employs TRBV6-5 and TRBJ1-2; possibly TRBD1 for D (5 bases). Germline V gene lookup returns CDR1 MNHEY and CDR2 SVGAGI. CDR3 length: 13 amino acids. The V and J ends lost 7 bases and 5 bases respectively, with 14 bases between them. CDR3 sequence reads: CASKFDSRYGYTF. The DNA for the CDR3 is TGTGCCAGCAAATTCGACAGCCGGTATGGCTACACCTTC.

The chain joins TRBV18 to TRBJ1-1; a weak D match, TRBD1 (6 bases). Trimming stripped 2 bases from V and 1 base from J, with 8 bases between. The CDR3 contains 14 residues. Germline V gene lookup returns CDR1 KGHSH and CDR2 LQKENI. The CDR3: CASSPGQSNTEAFF. In nucleotides, the CDR3 is TGTGCCAGCTCACCAGGACAGTCGAACACTGAAGCTTTCTTT.

CDR3 region: CASGLAGIQETQYF. The CDR3 coding sequence is TGTGCCAGTGGACTAGCGGGTATTCAAGAGACCCAGTACTTC. The chain uses TRBV3-1 (or the pseudogene TRBV3-2) and TRBJ2-5; 11 nucleotides match TRBD2. The CDR3 loop spans 14 amino acids. V dropped 9 bases and J dropped 2; count of bases not matched to a gene: 5. CDR1 and CDR2 from the germline V gene are LGHDT and YNNKEL (reference sequence).

CDR3 nucleotides: TGTGCCAGCAGCTTACGGGCTAGCCAAGAGACCCAGTACTTC. It encodes CASSLRASQETQYF. The V gene is TRBV7-8, the J gene TRBJ2-5; no clear D. The CDR3 contains 14 residues. V was trimmed by 2 bases and J by 1 base, leaving 8 bases between them. Germline V gene sequence: CDR1 SGHVS, CDR2 FQNEAQ. The full variable domain, with the rest looked up from reference TRBV7-8 and TRBJ2-5, is GAGVSQSPRYKVAKRGQDVALRCDPISGHVSLFWYQQALGQGPEFLTYFQNEAQLDKSGLPSDRFFAERPEGSVSTLKIQRTQQEDSAVYLCASSLRASQETQYFGPGTRLLVL.

The chain combines TRBV29-1 with TRBJ2-3, with 11 bases matching TRBD2. With 7 bases clipped from V and 1 base from J, the junction kept 4 bases outside the gene matches. Germline CDR1 is SQVTM and CDR2 is ANQGSEA. This CDR3 spans 14 amino acids. CDR3 region: CSGRLAGRTDTQYF. The CDR3 coding sequence is TGCAGCGGACGACTAGCGGGGCGCACAGATACGCAGTATTTT.

The rearrangement joins TRBV23-1 to TRBJ1-1; D is unresolved. TRBV23-1 is flagged as an ORF with uncertain function. Trimming removed 3 bases at V and 1 base at J, with 15 bases between. The CDR3 extends over 16 amino acids. The CDR3: CASSQPDGGWNTEAFF. The DNA for the CDR3 is TGCGCCAGCAGTCAGCCCGACGGAGGGTGGAACACTGAAGCTTTCTTT.

This sequence joins TRBV2 and TRBJ2-1; 11 nucleotides match TRBD2. The CDR3 length is 16 residues. V was pared by 0 bases and J by 6 bases, with 4 bases of the junction left unmatched. Germline-derived CDR1 and CDR2 are SNHLY and FYNNEI. CDR3 DNA sequence: TGTGCCAGCAGTGAAGCGCAACTAGCGGGAGCCAATGAGCAGTTCTTC. Amino acid sequence: CASSEAQLAGANEQFF.

V and J are TRBV6-2 or TRBV6-3 and TRBJ1-1; the D is unclear. Germline loops: CDR1 MNHEY, CDR2 SVGEGT. CDR3 length equals 17 residues. V lost 1 base to trimming and J lost 1 base, with 16 bases between them. The DNA of the CDR3 is TGTGCCAGCAGTTACTTCCCGCCGATTACAAGGAACACTGAAGCTTTCTTT. Its protein is CASSYFPPITRNTEAFF.

CDR3 protein: CASSPGKGNNQPQHF. CDR3 coding DNA: TGTGCCAGCTCACCAGGGAAGGGGAACAATCAGCCCCAGCATTTT. This chain uses TRBV18 with TRBJ1-5, with a possible D match to TRBD1 (5 bases). The CDR3 is made up of 15 amino acids. The germline CDR1 and CDR2 sequences are KGHSH and LQKENI. Trimming cost V 2 bases and J 3 bases, with 11 bases left between them.

This chain links TRBV27 with TRBJ2-7, with no clear D. The CDR3 length is 13 residues. Trimming removed 3 bases at V and 0 bases at J, with 6 bases between. Germline CDR1 MNHEY, CDR2 SMNVEV (reference sequence). CDR3 residues: CASSFGYSYEQYF. CDR3 nucleotide sequence: TGTGCCAGCAGTTTTGGTTACTCCTACGAGCAGTACTTC.

This chain uses TRBV11-2 with TRBJ2-7; D is perhaps TRBD1 (7 bases). Germline lookup yields CDR1 SGHAT and CDR2 FQNNGV. The CDR3 extends over 14 amino acids. Trimming removed 3 bases from V and 5 bases from J, with 14 bases in between. The CDR3 DNA reads TGTGCCAGCAGCTTCAGGGGGGCGGTCCACGAGCAGTACTTC. This sequence encodes CASSFRGAVHEQYF.

This chain uses TRBV4-1 with TRBJ1-2, with TRBD1 matching over 8 bases. The CDR3 is 15 residues long. Germline values: CDR1 MGHRA, CDR2 YSYEKL. Trimming cost V 3 bases and J 5 bases; bases outside gene matches: 8. In nucleotides, the CDR3 is TGCGCCAGCAGCCATGAGGGACAGGCGATATATGGCTACACCTTC. It is translated as CASSHEGQAIYGYTF.

Only one count was recorded for this clone. This rearrangement joins TRBV7-6 to TRBJ1-3; D not resolved. This CDR3 has 13 residues. The V end was cut by 3 bases, the J end by 4 bases, with 7 bases between. CDR1 and CDR2 (germline): SGHVS, FNYEAQ. The CDR3 DNA follows: TGTGCCAGCAGCTTGGATGCGGGAAACACCATATATTTT. Its translation: CASSLDAGNTIYF. Full variable domain (remainder filled in from reference TRBV7-6 and TRBJ1-3): GAGVSQSPRYKVTKRGQDVALRCDPISGHVSLYWYRQALGQGPEFLTYFNYEAQQDKSGLPNDRFSAERPEGSISTLTIQRTEQRDSAMYRCASSLDAGNTIYFGEGSWLTVV.